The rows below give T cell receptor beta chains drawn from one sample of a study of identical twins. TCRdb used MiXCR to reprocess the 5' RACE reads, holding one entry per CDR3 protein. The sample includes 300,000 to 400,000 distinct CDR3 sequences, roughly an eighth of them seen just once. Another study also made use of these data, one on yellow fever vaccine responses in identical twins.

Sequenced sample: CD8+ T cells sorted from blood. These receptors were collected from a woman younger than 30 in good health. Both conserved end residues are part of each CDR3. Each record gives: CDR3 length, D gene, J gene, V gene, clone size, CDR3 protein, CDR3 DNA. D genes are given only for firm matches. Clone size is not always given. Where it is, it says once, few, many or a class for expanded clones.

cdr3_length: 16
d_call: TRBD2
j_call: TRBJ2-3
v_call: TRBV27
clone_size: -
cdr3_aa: CASSLRAGGKTDTQYF
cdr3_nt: TGTGCCAGCAGTTTACGCGCGGGGGGGAAGACAGATACGCAGTATTTT

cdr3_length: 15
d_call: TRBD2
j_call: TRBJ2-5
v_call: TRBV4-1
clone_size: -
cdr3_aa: CASSLGGGRQETQYF
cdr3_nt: TGCGCCAGCAGCCTCGGCGGGGGTCGCCAAGAGACCCAGTACTTC

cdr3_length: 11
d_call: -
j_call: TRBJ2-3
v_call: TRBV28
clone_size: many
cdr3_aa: CASSGSDTQYF
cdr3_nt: TGTGCCAGCAGTGGATCAGATACGCAGTATTTT

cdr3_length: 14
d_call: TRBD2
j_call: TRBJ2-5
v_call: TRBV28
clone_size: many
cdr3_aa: CASRPGLAQETQYF
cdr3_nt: TGTGCCAGCAGACCGGGACTAGCACAAGAGACCCAGTACTTC

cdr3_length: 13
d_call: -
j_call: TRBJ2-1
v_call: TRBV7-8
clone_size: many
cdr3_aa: CASSLSRYNEQFF
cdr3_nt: TGTGCCAGCAGCTTGAGCCGCTACAATGAGCAGTTCTTC

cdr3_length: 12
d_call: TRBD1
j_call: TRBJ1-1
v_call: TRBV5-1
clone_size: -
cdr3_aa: CASSGGTGQAFF
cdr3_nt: TGCGCCAGCAGCGGCGGGACAGGTCAAGCTTTCTTT

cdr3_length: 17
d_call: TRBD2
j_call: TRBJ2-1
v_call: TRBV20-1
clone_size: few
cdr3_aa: CSARDQVSGGVYNEQFF
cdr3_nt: TGCAGTGCTAGAGATCAGGTCAGCGGGGGTGTCTACAATGAGCAGTTCTTC

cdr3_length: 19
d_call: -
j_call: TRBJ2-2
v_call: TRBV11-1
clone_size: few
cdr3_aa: CASSLPPHRLSANTGELFF
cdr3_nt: TGTGCCAGCAGCTTACCGCCCCATCGTTTATCAGCGAACACCGGGGAGCTGTTTTTT

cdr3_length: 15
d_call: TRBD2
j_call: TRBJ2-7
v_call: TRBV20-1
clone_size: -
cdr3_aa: CSAARGSGNSYEQYF
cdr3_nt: TGCAGTGCTGCCCGCGGAAGCGGGAACTCCTACGAGCAGTACTTC

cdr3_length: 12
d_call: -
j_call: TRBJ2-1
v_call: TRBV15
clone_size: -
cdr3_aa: CATSSAYNEQFF
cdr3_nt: TGTGCCACCAGCAGCGCGTACAATGAGCAGTTCTTC

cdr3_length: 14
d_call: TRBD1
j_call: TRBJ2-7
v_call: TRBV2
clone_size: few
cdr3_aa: CASNHRQGWDEQYF
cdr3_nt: TGTGCCAGCAACCACAGACAGGGTTGGGACGAGCAGTACTTC

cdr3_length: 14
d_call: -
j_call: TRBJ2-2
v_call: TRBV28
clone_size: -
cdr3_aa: CASRPGQRTGELFF
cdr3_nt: TGTGCCAGCAGGCCGGGCCAAAGGACCGGGGAGCTGTTTTTT

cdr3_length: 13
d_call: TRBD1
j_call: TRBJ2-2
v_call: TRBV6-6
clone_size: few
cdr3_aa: CATDRDNTGELFF
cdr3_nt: TGTGCCACCGACAGGGATAACACCGGGGAGCTGTTTTTT

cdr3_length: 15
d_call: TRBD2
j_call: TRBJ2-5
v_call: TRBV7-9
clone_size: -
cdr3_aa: CASSLPGLAGETQYF
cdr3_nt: TGTGCCAGCAGCCTTCCGGGACTAGCGGGGGAGACCCAGTACTTC

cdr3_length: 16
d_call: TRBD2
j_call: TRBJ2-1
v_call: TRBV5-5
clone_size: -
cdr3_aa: CASSPKTGLASNEQFF
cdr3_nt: TGTGCCAGCAGCCCCAAGACGGGACTAGCGTCGAATGAGCAGTTCTTC

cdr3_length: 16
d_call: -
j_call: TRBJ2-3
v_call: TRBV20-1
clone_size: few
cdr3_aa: CSAWGGSMIFTDTQYF
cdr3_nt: TGCAGTGCCTGGGGCGGCTCGATGATATTCACAGATACGCAGTATTTT

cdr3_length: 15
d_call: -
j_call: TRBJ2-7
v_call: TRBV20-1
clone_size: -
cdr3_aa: CSARDRGKSSYEQYF
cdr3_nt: TGCAGTGCTAGAGATCGCGGGAAGAGCTCCTACGAGCAGTACTTC

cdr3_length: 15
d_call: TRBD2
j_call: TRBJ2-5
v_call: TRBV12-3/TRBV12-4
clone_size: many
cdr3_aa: CASSPGLAGQETQYF
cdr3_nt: TGTGCCAGCAGTCCCGGACTAGCGGGACAAGAGACCCAGTACTTC

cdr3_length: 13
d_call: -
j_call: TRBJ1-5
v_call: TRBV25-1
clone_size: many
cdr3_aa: CASSEGRNQPQHF
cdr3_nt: TGTGCCAGCAGTGAAGGACGCAATCAGCCCCAGCATTTT

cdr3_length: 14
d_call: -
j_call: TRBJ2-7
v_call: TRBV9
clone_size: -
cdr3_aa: CASSPQGTRGEQYF
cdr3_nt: TGTGCCAGCAGCCCTCAGGGCACTAGGGGCGAGCAGTACTTC

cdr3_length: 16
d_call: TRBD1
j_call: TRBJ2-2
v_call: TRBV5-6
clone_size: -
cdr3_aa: CASSPRTGGVTGELFF
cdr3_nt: TGTGCCAGCAGCCCCAGGACAGGGGGGGTCACCGGGGAGCTGTTTTTT

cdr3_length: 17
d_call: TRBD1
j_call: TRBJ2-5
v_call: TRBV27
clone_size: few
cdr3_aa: CASSPGTGKTYQETQYF
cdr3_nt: TGTGCCAGCAGTCCCGGGACAGGGAAAACCTACCAAGAGACCCAGTACTTC

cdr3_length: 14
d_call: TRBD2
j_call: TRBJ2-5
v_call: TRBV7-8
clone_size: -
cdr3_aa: CASHEVAGEETQYF
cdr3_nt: TGTGCCAGCCACGAGGTAGCGGGAGAAGAGACCCAGTACTTC

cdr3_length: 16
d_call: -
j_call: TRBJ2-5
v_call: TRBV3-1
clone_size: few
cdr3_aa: CASSQRIGTSQETQYF
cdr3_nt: TGTGCCAGCAGCCAAAGGATCGGGACAAGCCAAGAGACCCAGTACTTC

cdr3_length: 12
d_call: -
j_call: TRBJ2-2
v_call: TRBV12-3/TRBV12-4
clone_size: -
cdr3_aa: CATEVGTGELFF
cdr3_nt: TGTGCCACCGAGGTGGGGACCGGGGAGCTGTTTTTT

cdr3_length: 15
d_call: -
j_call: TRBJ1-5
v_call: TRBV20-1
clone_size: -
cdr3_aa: CSARGPGSGNQPQHF
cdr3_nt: TGCAGTGCTAGGGGGCCCGGGTCTGGCAATCAGCCCCAGCATTTT

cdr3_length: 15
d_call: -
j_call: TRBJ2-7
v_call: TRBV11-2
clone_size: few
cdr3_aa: CASSLVASETYEQYF
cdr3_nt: TGTGCCAGCAGCTTAGTTGCTAGCGAAACCTACGAGCAGTACTTC

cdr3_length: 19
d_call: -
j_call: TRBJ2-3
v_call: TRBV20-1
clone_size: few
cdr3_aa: CSATQITPTGRFSADTQYF
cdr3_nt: TGCAGTGCTACGCAGATAACACCAACCGGACGATTCTCGGCAGATACGCAGTATTTT

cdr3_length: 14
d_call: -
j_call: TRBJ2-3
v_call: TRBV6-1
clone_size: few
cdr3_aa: CASSAETSTDTQYF
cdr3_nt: TGTGCCAGCAGTGCAGAAACTTCCACAGATACGCAGTATTTT

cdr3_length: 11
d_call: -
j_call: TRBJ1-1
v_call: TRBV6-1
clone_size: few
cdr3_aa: CASPLGSEAFF
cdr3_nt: TGTGCCAGTCCCCTCGGGAGTGAAGCTTTCTTT

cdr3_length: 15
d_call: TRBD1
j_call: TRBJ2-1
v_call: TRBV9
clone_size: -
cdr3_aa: CASSVGDRGFAEQFF
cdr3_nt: TGTGCCAGCAGCGTAGGGGACAGGGGATTTGCTGAGCAGTTCTTC

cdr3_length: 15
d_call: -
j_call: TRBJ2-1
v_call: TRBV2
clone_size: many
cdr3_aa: CASRPPSSSYNEQFF
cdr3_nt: TGTGCCAGCAGGCCCCCCAGTAGCTCCTACAATGAGCAGTTCTTC

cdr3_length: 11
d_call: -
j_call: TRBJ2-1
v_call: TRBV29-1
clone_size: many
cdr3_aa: CSAPVGNEQFF
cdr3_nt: TGCAGCGCCCCGGTTGGGAATGAGCAGTTCTTC

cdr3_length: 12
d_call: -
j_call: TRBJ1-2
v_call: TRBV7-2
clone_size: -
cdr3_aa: CAIGRQGYGYTF
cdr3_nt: TGTGCAATCGGAAGGCAGGGGTATGGCTACACCTTC

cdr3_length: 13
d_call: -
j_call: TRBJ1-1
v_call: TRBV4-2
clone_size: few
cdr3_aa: CASSQDLATEAFF
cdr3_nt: TGTGCCAGCAGCCAAGATTTAGCGACTGAAGCTTTCTTT

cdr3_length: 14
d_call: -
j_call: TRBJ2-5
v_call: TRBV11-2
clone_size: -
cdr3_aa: CASSLEGGKETQYF
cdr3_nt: TGTGCCAGCAGCTTAGAAGGCGGTAAAGAGACCCAGTACTTC

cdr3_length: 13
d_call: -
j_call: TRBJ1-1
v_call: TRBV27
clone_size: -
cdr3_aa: CASSLSRTTEAFF
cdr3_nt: TGTGCCAGCAGTTTATCCAGAACCACTGAAGCTTTCTTT

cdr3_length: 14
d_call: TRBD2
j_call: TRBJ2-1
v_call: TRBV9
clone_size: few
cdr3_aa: CASSFRTSRDEQFF
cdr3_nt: TGTGCCAGCAGCTTCCGGACTAGCCGGGATGAGCAGTTCTTC

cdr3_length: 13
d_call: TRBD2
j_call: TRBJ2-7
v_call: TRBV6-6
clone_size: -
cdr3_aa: CASSPAGIYEQYF
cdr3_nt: TGTGCCAGCAGCCCAGCGGGAATATACGAGCAGTACTTC

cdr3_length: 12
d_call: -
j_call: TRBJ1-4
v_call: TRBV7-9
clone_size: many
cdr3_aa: CASSHGGGKLFF
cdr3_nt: TGTGCCAGCAGCCACGGGGGGGGGAAACTGTTTTTT

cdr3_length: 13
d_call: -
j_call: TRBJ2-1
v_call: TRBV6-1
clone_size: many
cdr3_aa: CASSQLAFYEQFF
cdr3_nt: TGTGCCAGCAGCCAACTAGCCTTCTATGAGCAGTTCTTC

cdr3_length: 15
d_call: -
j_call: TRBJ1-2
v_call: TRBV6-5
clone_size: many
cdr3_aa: CASSRRDFQNYGYTF
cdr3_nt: TGTGCCAGCAGCAGACGGGACTTCCAAAACTATGGCTACACCTTC

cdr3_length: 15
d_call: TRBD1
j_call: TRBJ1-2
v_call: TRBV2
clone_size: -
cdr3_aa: CASSDDNRGNYGYTF
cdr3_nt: TGTGCCAGCAGTGACGATAACAGGGGGAACTATGGCTACACCTTC

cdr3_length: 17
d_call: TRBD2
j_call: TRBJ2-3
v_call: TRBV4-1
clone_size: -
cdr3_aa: CASSRQPLAGLTDTQYF
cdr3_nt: TGCGCCAGCAGCCGCCAGCCACTAGCGGGGCTCACAGATACGCAGTATTTT

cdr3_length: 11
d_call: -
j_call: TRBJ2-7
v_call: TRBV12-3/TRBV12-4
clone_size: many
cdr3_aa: CASSLTGEQYF
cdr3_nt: TGTGCCAGCAGCCTGACCGGCGAGCAGTACTTC

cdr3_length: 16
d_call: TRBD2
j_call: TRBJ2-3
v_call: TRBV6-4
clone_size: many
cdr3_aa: CASSAGPGLAGHTQYF
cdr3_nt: TGTGCCAGCAGTGCAGGGCCGGGACTAGCGGGCCATACGCAGTATTTT

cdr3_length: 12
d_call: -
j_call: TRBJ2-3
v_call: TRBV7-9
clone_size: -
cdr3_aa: CASSLAGRAQYF
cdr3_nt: TGTGCCAGCAGCTTAGCAGGCAGGGCGCAGTATTTT

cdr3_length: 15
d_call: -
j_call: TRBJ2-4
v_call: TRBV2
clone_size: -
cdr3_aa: CASNPDPGPKNIQYF
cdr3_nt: TGTGCCAGCAACCCAGACCCGGGACCCAAAAACATTCAGTACTTC

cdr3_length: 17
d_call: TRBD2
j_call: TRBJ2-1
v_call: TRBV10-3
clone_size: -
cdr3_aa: CAISDNPGLAGYNEQFF
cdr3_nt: TGTGCCATCAGTGACAACCCAGGACTAGCGGGATACAATGAGCAGTTCTTC

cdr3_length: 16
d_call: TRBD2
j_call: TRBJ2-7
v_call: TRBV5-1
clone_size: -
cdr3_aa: CASRPHYLAEYYEQYF
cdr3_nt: TGCGCCAGCAGACCCCACTATCTAGCGGAGTACTACGAGCAGTACTTC

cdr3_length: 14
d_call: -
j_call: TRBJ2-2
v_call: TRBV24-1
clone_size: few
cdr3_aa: CATSDLLSAGELFF
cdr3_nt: TGTGCCACCAGTGATTTACTCTCGGCTGGGGAGCTGTTTTTT

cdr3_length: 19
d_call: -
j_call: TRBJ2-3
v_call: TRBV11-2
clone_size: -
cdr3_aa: CASSSLFVSGTPSTDTQYF
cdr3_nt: TGTGCCAGCAGCTCCCTGTTTGTTAGCGGAACCCCTAGCACAGATACGCAGTATTTT

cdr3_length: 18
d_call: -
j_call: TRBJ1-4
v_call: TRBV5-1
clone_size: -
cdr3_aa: CASSLALSGVATNEKLFF
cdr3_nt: TGCGCCAGCAGCTTGGCCTTATCGGGGGTTGCAACTAATGAAAAACTGTTTTTT

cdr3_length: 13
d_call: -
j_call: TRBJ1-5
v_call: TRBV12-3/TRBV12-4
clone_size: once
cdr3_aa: CASSGGGGQPQHF
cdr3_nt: TGTGCCAGCAGCGGGGGGGGGGGACAGCCCCAGCATTTT